This T cell receptor beta chain is from a study of control samples from healthy donors and cancer patients. Germline CDR1 is MDHEN and CDR2 is SYDVKM. The CDR3 extends over 15 amino acids. The V and J ends lost 5 bases and 7 bases, in that order; junction bases with no gene match: 12. Here immunoSEQ multiplex PCR was the method, and the copy in TCRdb shows in-frame clones only, minus some. The table shows about 220,000 clones, with just under 95% occurring only once. The gene calls are TRBV28 and TRBJ1-2, with 8 positions matching TRBD1. The specimen sequenced was blood. The sequence was obtained from a man aged 50 or older in good health. The CDR3 nucleotides are TGTGCCAGCAGTACAGCTTGGACAGGGCCTTTTGGCTACACCTTC. Protein product: CASSTAWTGPFGYTF.